This T cell receptor (beta chain) originates from a study of T-cell reconstitution after alpha-beta-depleted transplantation in children. A few counts support this clonotype. The length of the CDR3 is 17 residues. Unique molecular identifiers featured in how the TCRbeta library was prepared. A single record per CDR3 protein comes from TCRdb applying MiXCR to the PCR reads. Of roughly 400,000 distinct CDR3 sequences in the sample, about a fifth were seen once. The rearrangement uses TRBV21-1 and TRBJ2-5; no check of the table's D call, TRBD2, against the DNA was made. TRBV21-1 is tagged as a pseudogene. The sequence came from a human donor who donated a stem cell graft to a child with acute myeloid leukemia. The material sequenced was PBMCs from the stem cell graft donor, taken from the stem cell graft. The CDR3 nucleotides read TGTGCCAGCAGCATTCGACTAGCGGGAACTCCAGGGTCGACCCAGTACTTC. Its translation: CASSIRLAGTPGSTQYF.